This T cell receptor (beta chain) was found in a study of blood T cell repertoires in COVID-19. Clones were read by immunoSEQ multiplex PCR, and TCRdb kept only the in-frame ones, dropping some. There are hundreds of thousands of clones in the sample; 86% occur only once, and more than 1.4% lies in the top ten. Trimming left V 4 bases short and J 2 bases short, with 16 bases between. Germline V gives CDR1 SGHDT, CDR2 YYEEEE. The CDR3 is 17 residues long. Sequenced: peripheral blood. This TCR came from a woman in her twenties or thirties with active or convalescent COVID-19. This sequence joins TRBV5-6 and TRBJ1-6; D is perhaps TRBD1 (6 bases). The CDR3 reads CASSSRGGGPYNSPLHF. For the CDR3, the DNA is TGTGCCAGCAGCAGCCGAGGGGGGGGCCCCTATAATTCACCCCTCCACTTT.